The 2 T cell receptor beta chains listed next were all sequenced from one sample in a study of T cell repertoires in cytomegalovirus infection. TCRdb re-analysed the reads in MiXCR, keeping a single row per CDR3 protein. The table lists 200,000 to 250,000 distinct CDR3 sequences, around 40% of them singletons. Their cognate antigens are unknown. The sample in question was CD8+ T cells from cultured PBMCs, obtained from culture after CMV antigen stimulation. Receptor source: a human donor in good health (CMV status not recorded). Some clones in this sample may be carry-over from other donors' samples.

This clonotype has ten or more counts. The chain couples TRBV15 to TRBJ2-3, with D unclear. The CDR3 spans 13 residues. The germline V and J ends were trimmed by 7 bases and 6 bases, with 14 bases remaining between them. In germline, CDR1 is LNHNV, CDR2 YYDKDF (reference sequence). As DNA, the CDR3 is TGTGCCACCAACATATCACCTCAGGATACGCAGTATTTT. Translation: CATNISPQDTQYF.

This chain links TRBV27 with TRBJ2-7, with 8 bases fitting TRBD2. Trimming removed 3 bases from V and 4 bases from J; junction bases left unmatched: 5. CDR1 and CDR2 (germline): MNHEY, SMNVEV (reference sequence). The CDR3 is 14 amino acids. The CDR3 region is CASSFSGEDYEQYF. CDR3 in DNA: TGTGCCAGCAGTTTTAGCGGGGAGGATTACGAGCAGTACTTC.